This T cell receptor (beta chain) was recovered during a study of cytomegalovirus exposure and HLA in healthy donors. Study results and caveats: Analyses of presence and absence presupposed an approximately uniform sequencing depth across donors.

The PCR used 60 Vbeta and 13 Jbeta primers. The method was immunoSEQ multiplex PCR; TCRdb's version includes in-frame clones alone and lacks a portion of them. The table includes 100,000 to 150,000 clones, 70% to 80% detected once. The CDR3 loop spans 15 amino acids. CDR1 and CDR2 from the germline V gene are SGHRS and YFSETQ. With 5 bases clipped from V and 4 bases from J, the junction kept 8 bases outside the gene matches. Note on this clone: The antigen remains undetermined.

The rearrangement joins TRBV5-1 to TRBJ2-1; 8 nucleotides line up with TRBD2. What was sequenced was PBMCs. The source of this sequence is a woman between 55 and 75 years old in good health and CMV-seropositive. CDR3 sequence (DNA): TGCGCCAGCAGTGGGGCTAGCGGGTTTTACAATGAGCAGTTCTTC. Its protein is CASSGASGFYNEQFF.